The present TCR beta chain was sequenced within a study of CD8 T cells in ankylosing spondylitis (TCRdb year 2017). Context from the whole study: The study profiled T cell receptor beta repertoires in healthy donors and ankylosing spondylitis patients to find disease-linked TCR variants. The full study cohort was made up of about 24 ankylosing spondylitis patients and 108 healthy donors. Peripheral blood samples were taken, and synovial fluid was additionally collected from ankylosing spondylitis patients.

Instrument on record: Illumina HiSeq 2500. Quantitative 5'-RACE with molecular barcodes was used to prepare TCR beta libraries. In the original analysis: A new computational method based on a probabilistic model of VDJ rearrangement was used to identify disease-linked TCR variants. TCRdb reran the public reads through fastp at Q25 and MiXCR, keeping productive beta chains. Every distinct CDR3 protein forms one entry, paired with its most common genes and DNA. The V and J calls, along with clone size, are taken from TCRdb and not from the paper's own processing. Across this sample there are 200,000 to 300,000 distinct CDR3 sequences, with 32% seen only once. Around 4.2% of the sample rests with the top ten. With respect to this clonotype: Its binding antigen is unknown. The record has no base qualities; no much larger clone is one base away.

Including cysteine and phenylalanine, the CDR3 has 18 amino acids. Kept here is only the CDR3 DNA, which spans 54 bases and is read in frame from base 1. V was cut back by 1 base and J by 2 bases, leaving a gap of 18 bases between them. CDR1 and CDR2 (SGHVS, FQNEAQ) derive from the germline V gene. Results the study describes overall, beyond this receptor: Some motif variants had previously been reported in the synovial fluid and blood of reactive arthritis patients, which suggests shared mechanisms of disease initiation. Blood from ankylosing spondylitis patients appeared to be characterized by a TCR beta motif made up of under 10 highly homologous amino acid variants. In peripheral blood, the disease-linked clones were found at relatively low frequencies and had a CD8+ phenotype. Significant enrichment of the disease-linked clones was reported in matched synovial fluid samples from ankylosing spondylitis patients.

The source is a male donor with ankylosing spondylitis or in good health (not recorded which). Rearrangement joined TRBV7-8 to TRBJ1-3; the D segment could be TRBD1, given 6 matching bases. Sequencing used blood, either unsorted or a sorted T cell fraction (not recorded which). The CDR3: CASSLDTNRVSAGNTIYF. The nucleotide sequence reads TGTGCCAGCAGCTTAGACACCAACAGGGTTTCGGCTGGAAACACCATATATTTT.